Each of the 22 T cell receptor beta chains below was sequenced from the same sample in a study of cytomegalovirus exposure and HLA in healthy donors. Amplification used 60 Vbeta primers and 13 Jbeta primers. Assay used: immunoSEQ multiplex PCR; TCRdb lists only in-frame clones, some missing. The sample yields a few hundred thousand clones, around four fifths seen once. The sequenced sample consisted of PBMCs. All receptors derive from a middle-aged woman in good health and CMV-seronegative.

This chain links TRBV4-2 with TRBJ1-1; TRBD1 is a possible D gene (6 bases). Deletions cut 2 bases from V and 7 bases from J, with 14 bases between. The CDR3 consists of 14 residues. Germline CDR1 reads LGHNA; CDR2 reads YNFKEQ. This chain's CDR3 is CASSQTGIGIEAFF. For the CDR3, the DNA is TGTGCCAGCAGCCAAACAGGGATCGGTATTGAAGCTTTCTTT.

V gene TRBV27 combines with J gene TRBJ1-5; maybe TRBD1 (6 bases). Trimming stripped 6 bases from V and 3 bases from J, with 15 bases between. The germline gives CDR1 MNHEY, CDR2 SMNVEV (reference sequence). There are 15 residues in the CDR3. The chain's CDR3 is CASRPGARANQPQHF. CDR3 bases: TGTGCCAGCAGACCAGGGGCCAGGGCCAATCAGCCCCAGCATTTT.

CDR3 bases: TGTGCCAGCAGCTTGGGAACAGTTGGAATCATTCAGTACTTC. Translating gives CASSLGTVGIIQYF. The rearrangement joins TRBV5-6 to TRBJ2-4; no reliable D call. Germline CDR1 is SGHDT and CDR2 is YYEEEE. The CDR3 totals 14 residues. The V end lost 0 bases, the J end lost 9 bases, and 13 bases lay between the germline ends.

This clone was seen just once. This sequence joins TRBV5-1 and TRBJ1-2, with 7 bases aligning to TRBD1. The trim removed 4 bases at V and 3 bases at J, leaving 9 bases unmatched. CDR1 is SGHRS and CDR2 is YFSETQ in the germline V gene. This CDR3 region has 15 residues. CDR3 sequence: CASSQDRQGDYGYTF. The CDR3 nucleotides read TGCGCCAGCAGCCAAGATAGACAGGGCGACTATGGCTACACCTTC.

The chain uses TRBV19 and TRBJ1-6, with 10 positions matching TRBD1. Germline CDR1 LNHDA, CDR2 SQIVND (reference sequence). The CDR3 covers 15 residues. Trimming took 6 bases from V and 9 from J; bases not matched to a gene: 8. The CDR3 region is CASRTSGTGVSPLHF. The CDR3 coding sequence is TGTGCCAGTAGAACATCCGGGACAGGGGTTTCACCCCTCCACTTT.

V is TRBV6-4 and J is TRBJ1-6; maybe TRBD1 (5 bases). CDR1 is MRHNA and CDR2 is SNTAGT in the germline V gene. The CDR3 covers 14 residues. Trimming took off 0 bases at V and 11 bases at J, with 11 bases between the two ends. DNA of the CDR3: TGTGCCAGCAGTGACTCGGCGCAGGGAACACCCCTCCACTTT. Translating gives CASSDSAQGTPLHF.

The chain uses TRBV6-1 and TRBJ1-5; D unclear. Trimming shortened V by 8 bases and J by 5 bases, and 13 bases separated the two germline ends. There are 13 residues in the CDR3. Germline-derived CDR1 and CDR2 are MNHNS and SASEGT. CDR3: CASGREGDQPQHF. CDR3 nucleotide sequence: TGTGCCAGCGGTAGGGAGGGCGATCAGCCCCAGCATTTT.

The J gene is TRBJ1-1, the V gene TRBV11-2; 7 nucleotides agree with TRBD1. The CDR3 runs to 16 residues. CDR1 is SGHAT and CDR2 is FQNNGV in the germline V gene. V was clipped by 5 bases and J by 3 bases; unmatched bases: 12. CDR3: CASSPRQGSGDTEAFF. Written as DNA, the CDR3 is TGTGCCAGCAGCCCCCGACAGGGATCCGGGGACACTGAAGCTTTCTTT.

The rearrangement links TRBV2 to TRBJ2-1; D is possibly TRBD2 (7 bases). V gave up 6 bases and J gave up 7 bases, with 13 bases separating them. The CDR3 loop spans 13 amino acids. Germline V CDR1 and CDR2: SNHLY, FYNNEI. The DNA for the CDR3 is TGTGCCAGCAGGTGGGGGGGCCTGAATGAGCAGTTCTTC. Translating gives CASRWGGLNEQFF. Filled out from reference TRBV2 and TRBJ2-1, the complete variable domain reads EPEVTQTPSHQVTQMGQEVILRCVPISNHLYFYWYRQILGQKVEFLVSFYNNEISEKSEIFDDQFSVERPDGSNFTLKIRSTKLEDSAMYFCASRWGGLNEQFFGPGTRLTVL.

CDR3 nucleotide sequence: TGTGCCAGCAGGGGGAACAGGGGAGGAACTGAAGCTTTCTTT. This gives the protein CASRGNRGGTEAFF. This chain uses TRBV2 with TRBJ1-1; TRBD1 matches at 7 bases. The V gene end was trimmed by 6 bases and the J gene end by 5 bases; junction bases not matched to a gene: 9. The CDR3 sequence is 14 residues long. Per the germline V gene, CDR1 is SNHLY and CDR2 is FYNNEI.

This chain joins TRBV19 and TRBJ1-1; 7 positions match TRBD1. The V gene's germline CDR1 is LNHDA and CDR2 SQIVND (reference sequence). CDR3 size: 15 residues. J lost 0 bases, V lost 5 bases, and 6 bases had no gene match. CDR3: CASSPRQGLNTEAFF. DNA of the CDR3: TGTGCCAGTAGTCCGAGACAGGGCCTGAACACTGAAGCTTTCTTT. Full variable domain (outside the CDR3, taken from reference TRBV19 and TRBJ1-1): DGGITQSPKYLFRKEGQNVTLSCEQNLNHDAMYWYRQDPGQGLRLIYYSQIVNDFQKGDIAEGYSVSREKKESFPLTVTSAQKNPTAFYLCASSPRQGLNTEAFFGQGTRLTVV.

The V and J genes are TRBV7-3 and TRBJ2-5; possibly TRBD1 for D (5 bases). The CDR3 has 13 amino acids. CDR1 is SGHTA and CDR2 is FQGTGA in the germline V gene. Deletions cut 3 bases from V and 3 bases from J, with 8 bases between. Here the CDR3 DNA reads TGTGCCAGCAGCTTCTTCAGGGAAGAGACCCAGTACTTC. This encodes CASSFFREETQYF.

The chain carries TRBV2 and TRBJ2-2; 7 bases agree with TRBD2. The CDR3 covers 15 residues. Per the germline V gene, CDR1 is SNHLY and CDR2 is FYNNEI. V shed 7 bases and J 6 bases; nucleotides not matched to a gene: 11. The CDR3 DNA is TGTGCCAGCAAGCCACAAACGGGGAGGGCCGGGGAGCTGTTTTTT. Translation gives CASKPQTGRAGELFF. Combining the CDR3 with reference TRBV2 and TRBJ2-2 gives the whole variable domain EPEVTQTPSHQVTQMGQEVILRCVPISNHLYFYWYRQILGQKVEFLVSFYNNEISEKSEIFDDQFSVERPDGSNFTLKIRSTKLEDSAMYFCASKPQTGRAGELFFGEGSRLTVL.

This chain joins TRBV6-5 and TRBJ2-7; D call uncertain. Germline V gene data show CDR1 as MNHEY and CDR2 as SVGAGI. Between the trimmed V and J ends, which lost 6 bases and 4 bases, there was a span of 7 bases. The CDR3 consists of 11 residues. In DNA, the CDR3 is TGTGCCAGCAGCCACAAGTACGAGCAGTACTTC. Its translation: CASSHKYEQYF.

The chain has TRBV18 and TRBJ1-1; D remains unclear. Germline lookup yields CDR1 KGHSH and CDR2 LQKENI. CDR3 length: 15 amino acids. Deletions cut 1 base from V and 0 bases from J, with 9 bases between. The DNA for the CDR3 is TGTGCCAGCTCACCACGCGAGCTCATGAACACTGAAGCTTTCTTT. Translation gives CASSPRELMNTEAFF.

In regard to this clone: The junction differs from germline at one of its ends, possibly a read error. The chain has TRBV7-7 and TRBJ2-5, with a weak D call TRBD1 (5 bases). Germline loops: CDR1 SSHAT, CDR2 FNYEAQ (reference sequence). This CDR3 spans 13 amino acids. CDR3 loop: CASSPGFQETQYF. The CDR3 DNA reads as TGTGCTAGCAGCCCAGGGTTCCAAGAGACCCAGTACTTC.

The V and J genes are TRBV5-4 and TRBJ2-5, with TRBD1 matching 7 bases. From germline, CDR1 is SGHNT and CDR2 YYREEE (reference sequence). The J segment lost 2 bases and the V segment lost 7 bases, leaving 5 bases of the junction unmatched. The CDR3 totals 13 residues. The CDR3 loop reads CASGPGGQETQYF. CDR3 coding DNA: TGTGCCAGCGGGCCAGGGGGACAAGAGACCCAGTACTTC.

This chain links TRBV4-1 with TRBJ1-1; no clear D gene. Germline V gene lookup returns CDR1 MGHRA and CDR2 YSYEKL. V lost 1 base and J 1 base, leaving 10 bases between the germline ends. This CDR3 has 15 residues. As DNA, the CDR3 is TGCGCCAGCAGCCAAGCAACTTTGCAGAACACTGAAGCTTTCTTT. Amino acids: CASSQATLQNTEAFF.

The V gene is TRBV7-9, the J gene TRBJ2-2; 7 bases align to TRBD1. The CDR3 has 15 amino acids. V was pared by 5 bases and J by 6 bases, with 9 bases of the junction left unmatched. Germline V gene sequence: CDR1 SEHNR, CDR2 FQNEAQ (reference sequence). CDR3 bases: TGTGCCAGCAGCGCTTGGGACAGAAAGGCCGGGGAGCTGTTTTTT. Translated, it gives CASSAWDRKAGELFF.

The CDR3 DNA sequence: TGTGCCAGCAGCTCGCGGAACACTGAAGCTTTCTTT. This gives the protein CASSSRNTEAFF. The chain recombines TRBV7-2 with TRBJ1-1; D remains ambiguous. The CDR3 consists of 12 residues. Germline assignment: CDR1 SGHTA and CDR2 FQGNSA. The germline V and J ends were trimmed by 4 bases and 1 base, with 4 bases remaining between them.

The rearrangement uses TRBV14 and TRBJ2-7; a possible D gene is TRBD1 (6 bases). This CDR3 comprises 15 residues. Germline V gives CDR1 SGHDN, CDR2 FVKESK. Deletions cut 0 bases from V and 3 bases from J, with 12 bases between. This chain's CDR3 is CASSQERAGVYEQYF. The CDR3 nucleotides are TGTGCCAGCAGCCAAGAGAGGGCAGGGGTCTACGAGCAGTACTTC.

The chain joins TRBV19 to TRBJ1-6; a weak D match, TRBD1 (6 bases). CDR3 size: 15 residues. Germline CDR1 and CDR2: LNHDA and SQIVND (reference sequence). The V and J ends lost 5 bases and 7 bases respectively, with 15 bases between them. The CDR3 region is CASSSSTGPNSPLHF. DNA for the CDR3: TGTGCCAGTAGTTCCAGCACAGGGCCGAATTCACCCCTCCACTTT.